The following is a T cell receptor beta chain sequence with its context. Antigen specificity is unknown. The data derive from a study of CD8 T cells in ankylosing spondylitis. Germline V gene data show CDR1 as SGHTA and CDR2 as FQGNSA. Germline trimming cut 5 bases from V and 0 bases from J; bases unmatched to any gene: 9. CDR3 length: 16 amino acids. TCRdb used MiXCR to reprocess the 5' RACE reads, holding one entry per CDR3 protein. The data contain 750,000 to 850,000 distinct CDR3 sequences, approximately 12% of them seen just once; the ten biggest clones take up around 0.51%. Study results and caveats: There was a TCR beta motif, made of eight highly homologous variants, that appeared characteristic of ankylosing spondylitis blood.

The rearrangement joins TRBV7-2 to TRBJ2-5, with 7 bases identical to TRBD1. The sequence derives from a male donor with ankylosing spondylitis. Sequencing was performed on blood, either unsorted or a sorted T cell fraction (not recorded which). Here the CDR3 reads CASSHPGQMYQETQYF. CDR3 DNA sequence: TGTGCCAGCAGCCACCCGGGACAGATGTACCAAGAGACCCAGTACTTC.